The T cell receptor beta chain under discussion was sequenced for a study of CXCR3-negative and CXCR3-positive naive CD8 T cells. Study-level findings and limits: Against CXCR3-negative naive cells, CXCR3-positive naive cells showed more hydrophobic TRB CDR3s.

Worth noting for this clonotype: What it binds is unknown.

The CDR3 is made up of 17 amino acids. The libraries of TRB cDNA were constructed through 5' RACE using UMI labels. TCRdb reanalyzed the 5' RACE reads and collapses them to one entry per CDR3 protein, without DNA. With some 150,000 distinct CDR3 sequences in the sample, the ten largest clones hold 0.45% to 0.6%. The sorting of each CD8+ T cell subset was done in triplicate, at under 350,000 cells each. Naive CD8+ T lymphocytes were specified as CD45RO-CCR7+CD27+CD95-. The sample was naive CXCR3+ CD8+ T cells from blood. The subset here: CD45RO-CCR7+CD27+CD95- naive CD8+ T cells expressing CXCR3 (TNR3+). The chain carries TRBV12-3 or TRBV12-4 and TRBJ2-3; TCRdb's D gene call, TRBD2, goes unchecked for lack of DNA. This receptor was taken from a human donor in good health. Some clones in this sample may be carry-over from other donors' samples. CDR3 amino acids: CASSSVRLAGMTDTQYF.